This T cell receptor beta chain was identified during a study of cytomegalovirus exposure and HLA in healthy donors. PCR primers comprised 60 Vbeta and 13 Jbeta primers. Sequencing used immunoSEQ multiplex PCR; TCRdb keeps in-frame clones, though not all of them. The sample table includes roughly 77,000 clones. The CDR3 consists of 14 residues. Germline V lookup: CDR1 MNHEY, CDR2 SVGAGI. Trimming shortened V by 6 bases and J by 5 bases, and 14 bases separated the two germline ends. In the case of this clone: What it binds is unknown.

Study-wide points: Diagnosis of cytomegalovirus status made by the classifier reportedly showed high specificity and sensitivity. In a later analysis, the majority of CMV-associated beta chains seemingly showed HLA restriction.

This chain connects TRBV6-5 to TRBJ2-1, with D possibly being TRBD1 (5 bases). The sequenced sample was PBMCs. This TCR derives from a female donor in good health and CMV-seropositive. DNA for the CDR3: TGTGCCAGCAGAAGGGGCTCCAGTCACAATGAGCAGTTCTTC. The encoded protein is CASRRGSSHNEQFF.